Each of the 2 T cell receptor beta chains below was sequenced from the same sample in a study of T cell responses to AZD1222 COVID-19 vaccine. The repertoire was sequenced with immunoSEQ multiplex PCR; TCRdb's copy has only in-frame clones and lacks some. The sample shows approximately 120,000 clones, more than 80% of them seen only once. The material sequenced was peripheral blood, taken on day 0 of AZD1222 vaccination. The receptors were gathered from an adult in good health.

The CDR3: CASSQGPGRASANEQFF. DNA of the CDR3: TGTGCCAGCAGCCAAGGACCCGGGAGGGCCTCGGCCAATGAGCAGTTCTTC. The chain carries TRBV3-1 (or the pseudogene TRBV3-2) and TRBJ2-1, with TRBD2 matching over 8 bases. With V trimmed by 1 base and J by 6 bases, 11 bases remained unmatched. The germline gives CDR1 LGHDT, CDR2 YNNKEL (reference sequence). This CDR3 region has 17 residues.

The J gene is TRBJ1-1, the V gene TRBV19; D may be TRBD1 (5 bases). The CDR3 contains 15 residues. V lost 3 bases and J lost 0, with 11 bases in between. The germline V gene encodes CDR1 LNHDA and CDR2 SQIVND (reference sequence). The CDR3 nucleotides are TGTGCCAGTAGTATGCAGAGGACATTGAACACTGAAGCTTTCTTT. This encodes CASSMQRTLNTEAFF.